The clone carrying this TCR beta chain has only a few counts. Its antigen is currently unknown. This CDR3 is 15 amino acids long. CDR1 is SGDLS and CDR2 is YYNGEE in the germline V gene. J lost 2 bases, V lost 6 bases, and 8 bases had no gene match. The sample originates from a study of T cells in Graves' hyperthyroidism and ophthalmopathy. Amplified TCR beta CDR3 regions derived from RNA transcripts. Primed by the HTBI set, a first-round RT-PCR was run on the TCR CDR3. Using its own MiXCR run on the multiplex PCR reads, TCRdb lists one record per CDR3 protein. The sample contains approximately 420,000 distinct CDR3 sequences, about 15% of which appear only once. Study-level points and caveats: Before onset, ophthalmopathy was predicted by the model a median roughly 6.8 months earlier. Most thyroid clonotypes that were expanded above 0.001 also turned up in blood.

The V and J genes are TRBV9 and TRBJ1-1; 9 nucleotides agree with TRBD1. The sample was blood. This sequence was found in a woman in her twenties or thirties with Graves' hyperthyroidism. This chain's CDR3 is CASTSPGQGNTEAFF. The CDR3 DNA follows: TGTGCCAGCACTAGTCCGGGACAGGGTAACACTGAAGCTTTCTTT. Combining the CDR3 with reference TRBV9 and TRBJ1-1 gives the whole variable domain DSGVTQTPKHLITATGQRVTLRCSPRSGDLSVYWYQQSLDQGLQFLIQYYNGEERAKGNILERFSAQQFPDLHSELNLSSLELGDSALYFCASTSPGQGNTEAFFGQGTRLTVV.